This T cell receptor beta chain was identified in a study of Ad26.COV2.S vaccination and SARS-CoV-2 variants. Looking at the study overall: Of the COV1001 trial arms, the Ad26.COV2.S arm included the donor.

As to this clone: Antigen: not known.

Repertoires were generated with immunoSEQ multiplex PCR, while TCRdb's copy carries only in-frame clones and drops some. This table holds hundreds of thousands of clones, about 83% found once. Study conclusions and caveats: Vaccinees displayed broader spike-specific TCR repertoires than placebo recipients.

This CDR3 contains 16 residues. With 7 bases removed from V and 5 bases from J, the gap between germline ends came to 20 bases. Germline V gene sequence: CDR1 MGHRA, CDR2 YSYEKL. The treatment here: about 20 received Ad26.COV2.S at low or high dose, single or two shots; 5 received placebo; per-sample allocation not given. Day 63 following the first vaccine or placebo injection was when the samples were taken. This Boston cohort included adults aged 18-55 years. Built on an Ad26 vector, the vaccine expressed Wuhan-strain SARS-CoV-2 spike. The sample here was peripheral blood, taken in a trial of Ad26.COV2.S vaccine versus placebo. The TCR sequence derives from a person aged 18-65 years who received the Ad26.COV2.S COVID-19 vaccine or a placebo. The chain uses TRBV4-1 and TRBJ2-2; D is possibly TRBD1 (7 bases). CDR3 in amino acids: CASNPVEGARTGELFF. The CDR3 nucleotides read TGCGCCAGCAACCCCGTGGAGGGGGCTCGTACCGGGGAGCTGTTTTTT.